This T cell receptor (beta chain) was captured in a study of cytomegalovirus exposure and HLA in healthy donors (dated by TCRdb to the late 2010s). About the study as a whole: An earlier analysis of more than 550 of the donors reported approximately 260 Gb of sequence data and 95 million to 140 million unique TCR beta sequences obtained from about 179 million T cells. An early release covering 550 to 650 HLA-typed donors comprised 250 to 350 gigabases of sequencing data and 85 million or so unique TCR sequences. Among the roughly 430 genotyped donors, 81% belonged to the genetic ancestry cluster associated with self-reported Caucasian donors. The aim of the study was to test whether cataloging public T cell receptors could identify signatures of past pathogen exposure. The T cell repertoires of 666 subjects were profiled by immunosequencing and related to cytomegalovirus serostatus. In addition to the first cohort of roughly 670 subjects, a separate validation cohort of some 120 different subjects was used. High-throughput TCR immunosequencing, statistical association of individual TCRs with disease status, and machine learning were combined to predict cytomegalovirus infection status. In a later analysis, previously published TCR beta repertoires from fewer than 750 donors were re-analyzed and high-resolution HLA genotyping was added so that TCR occurrence patterns could be studied. Rather than drawing on any new phenotypic data, the later analysis identified candidate immune exposures from TCR beta sequences and the way those sequences occurred across donors. In an earlier analysis of roughly 580 of the donors, high-throughput TCR beta sequencing was used to judge whether each TCR beta V gene segment behaved as functional or pseudogenic. Donor age, sex, ethnicity and CMV serostatus were compiled together with the repertoire data. In a later genetic analysis, genome-wide SNP genotypes for about three fifths of the roughly 670 donors were used, and that subset was treated as a discovery cohort. All discovery cohort repertoires had been generated on a single sequencing platform. Class I and class II HLA loci were covered by the typing at four-digit resolution. The number of typed donors differed by locus: about 620-630 for A, B, C, DRB1 and DQB1; some 500 for DQA1; 606 for DPA1; and around 470 for DPB1. Because of strong linkage in the cohort, roughly 5 DR-DQ haplotypes were treated as single units for association and clustering. On average, around 200,000 unique TCR beta nucleotide sequences were sequenced per donor among 300 to 500 genotyped donors of the cohort, with roughly 18% of those sequences being non-productive. Overall study results and their limits: Specific HLA alleles were associated with 16,951 TCR beta sequences at a false discovery rate of 0.05 in a later analysis. Roughly uniform sequencing depth across donors was assumed in presence/absence analyses, although this assumption may not hold. In a later analysis, HLA-associated TCR beta chains showed more clonal expansion and lower generation probabilities than non-associated chains that were equally common. In a later genetic analysis, fewer N-insertions in productive TCRs were reported among donors in an Asian-associated ancestry cluster than the roughly 700-donor mean. In a later analysis, the rate of TCR association differed among HLA loci, with DRB1 alleles having the most associated TCRs and HLA-C alleles having the fewest. A further reported finding was that TCR beta sequences accurately predicted the HLA-A and HLA-B alleles for most subjects in the first cohort. A later genetic analysis associated a missense DCLRE1C variant with V-gene and J-gene trimming of TCR beta chains, and an independent cohort replicated the association. The authors suggested that the approach could potentially be generalized to other disease states and immunological phenotypes. Linkage disequilibrium might explain the correlated functional status among segregating V segments, but an unknown experimental factor could not be ruled out. Cytomegalovirus status was reported to be diagnosed by the classifier with high specificity and sensitivity in both the original and validation cohorts. Because counts were too low, roughly 18 rarely observed V segments, including chromosome 9 orphons, were left out of the earlier analysis of approximately 500 of the donors. A later analysis reported that several top co-occurrence clusters appeared linked to parvovirus B19, influenza, CMV and Epstein-Barr virus. While some public TCRs were present in many individuals, most TCR sequences turned up only very rarely across donors. In a later analysis, most CMV-associated TCR beta chains were found to appear HLA-restricted, with HLA associations seemingly driven largely by CMV exposure. A few of the identified cytomegalovirus-associated TCR beta chains were confirmed in vitro to be specific for cytomegalovirus antigens. The study gave a list of some 150 TCR beta chains associated with cytomegalovirus. When HLA alleles, especially DR and DQ, strongly co-occurred, attributing TCR associations to individual alleles was difficult. The sequencing pipeline was judged likely to have produced a cluster of highly shared sequence variants as a technical artifact. The only immune exposure information available for the cohort was CMV serostatus. Because HLA typing was unavailable for some donors at each locus, only the typed subset was used in association tests. In an earlier analysis of some 500 of the donors, most TCR beta V segments were observed in productive rearrangements about 87% or about 30% of the time, broadly matching IMGT annotations. The cohort was sequenced for TCR beta chains only, and without alpha or paired-chain data the features that could be detected were limited.

The receptor library was made with the immunoSEQ multiplex PCR assay. For the multiplex PCR, a mixture combining 60 forward primers for TCR Vbeta segments and 13 reverse primers for TCR Jbeta segments was used. The CDR3 region of rearranged TCR beta genes was amplified from genomic DNA by a multiplex PCR assay. Amplified TCR beta libraries were sequenced as 87-base-pair reads on the Illumina HiSeq System. Per the original workflow: A later analysis tallied approximately 87 million unique TCR beta chains across the 666 repertoires, and around 12 million of those chains were shared by two or more donors. A nearest-neighbor algorithm error-corrected the raw reads and collapsed the reads into unique sequences, merging closely related sequences to remove PCR and sequencing errors. CDR3 sequences were aligned to IMGT reference sequences to assign V, D and J gene segments. Each retained sequence needed at least a six-nucleotide match to both a V gene segment and a J gene segment. A rearrangement was called productive if the CDR3 had no stop codons and remained in frame with V and J, and every other rearrangement was called non-productive. Following IMGT convention, CDR3 was defined as the stretch from the second conserved V-encoded cysteine to the conserved J-encoded phenylalanine. Sequences without an unambiguous match to a single V gene segment were excluded from the earlier analysis of about 630 of the donors. An earlier analysis of a few hundred of the donors called V segments functional above 56.7% productive rearrangements and segregating when the between-donor standard deviation exceeded 5%. A statistical classification framework was developed to diagnose cytomegalovirus status using the catalog of TCR beta chain sequences. V and J gene assignment, in a later analysis, came from comparing TCR nucleotide sequences with IMGT/GENE-DB human TR gene sequences. Using the TCRdist pipeline, a later analysis assigned CDR3 sequences along with most-parsimonious VDJ recombination scenarios. In a later analysis, every TCR beta chain was defined by the combination of its CDR3 amino acid sequence and its V-gene family, and reads without a unique V-gene family were dropped. To address suspected cross-contamination and a sequencing artifact, a later analysis removed approximately 600 highly shared, low-generation-probability nucleotide sequences. For each public chain, a later analysis derived a clonal expansion index from normalized ranks of inferred template counts within each repertoire. Generation probabilities in a later analysis came from a VDJ recombination model fitted to out-of-frame rearrangements, and those results were checked against IGoR. In a later analysis, TCR-TCR, TCR-HLA and TCR-CMV co-occurrence was scored with hypergeometric tests, and a repertoire-size bias correction was applied to TCR pairs. A later analysis estimated false discovery rates by permuting HLA or CMV assignments 20 times. A later analysis grouped co-occurring TCRs with DBSCAN, adding TCRdist sequence similarity when clustering within HLA-allele-positive subsets. Repertoires with fewer than 30,000 or more than 120,000 public chains, plus five repertoires with anomalous nucleotide sharing, were excluded from co-occurrence clustering. TCRdb carries this immuneACCESS record with in-frame sequences only. Its versions omit some clonotypes, under half of them owing to an unresolved V gene in the studies checked, with the rest unexplained. The V and J calls and clone size were taken over from that table, and D and trimming were inferred from the DNA. The sample data list roughly 200,000 clones, and 70% to 80% of these were observed just once. Less than 3% of the sample goes to the ten largest clones.

This clone was counted only a few times. No antigen is known for it. There are no base qualities to consult, and no much larger clone falls within one base. The cohort was made up of 650 to 700 healthy bone marrow donors. At the time of sampling, every cohort member was nominally healthy, though immune exposures that went unrecorded were likely present. The donor was CMV seronegative and belonged to the group of over 350 seronegative cohort members. A peripheral blood sample was collected from each donor, and TCR beta sequencing was performed on peripheral blood mononuclear cells. The Qiagen DNeasy Blood Extraction Kit was used to extract genomic DNA from the blood cell samples. The TCR was taken from a woman under 40 in good health and CMV-seronegative. Sequencing input: PBMCs.

The CDR3 protein sequence reads: CATSRDWGDTEAFF. The base sequence is TGTGCCACCAGCAGGGATTGGGGGGACACTGAAGCTTTCTTT. The sequence joins TRBV15 to TRBJ1-1; a tentative D call is TRBD1 (5 bases match). From cysteine to phenylalanine, the CDR3 is 14 amino acids long. The only DNA kept is the CDR3, 42 bases in frame from the first base. The germline V gene (reference sequence) provides CDR1 LNHNV and CDR2 YYDKDF. Trimming costs V 3 bases and J 3 bases, and their ends lie 11 bases apart.